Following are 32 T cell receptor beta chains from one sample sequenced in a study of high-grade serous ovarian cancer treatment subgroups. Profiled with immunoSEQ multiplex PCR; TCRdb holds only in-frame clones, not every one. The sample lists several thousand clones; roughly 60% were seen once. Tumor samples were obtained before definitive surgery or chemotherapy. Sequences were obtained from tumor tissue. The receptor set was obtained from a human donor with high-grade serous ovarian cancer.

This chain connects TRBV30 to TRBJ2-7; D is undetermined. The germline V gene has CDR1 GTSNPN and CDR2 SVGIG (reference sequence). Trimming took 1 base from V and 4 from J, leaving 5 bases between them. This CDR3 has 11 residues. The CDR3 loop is CAWSGRYEQYF. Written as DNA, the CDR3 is TGTGCCTGGAGTGGACGTTACGAGCAGTACTTC.

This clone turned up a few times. The CDR3 DNA reads TGTGCCAGCAGCGTAGGGGCCGCTCACGAGCAGTACTTC. This gives the protein CASSVGAAHEQYF. This sequence joins TRBV9 and TRBJ2-7; unclear D gene. The CDR3 length is 13 residues. V dropped 0 bases and J dropped 5 bases, with 9 bases sitting between them. The V gene's germline CDR1 is SGDLS and CDR2 YYNGEE.

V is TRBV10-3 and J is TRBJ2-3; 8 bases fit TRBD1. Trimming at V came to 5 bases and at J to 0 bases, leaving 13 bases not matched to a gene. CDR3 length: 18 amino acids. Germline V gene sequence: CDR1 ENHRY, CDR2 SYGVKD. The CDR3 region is CAISPRGQGFGSTDTQYF. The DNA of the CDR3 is TGTGCCATCAGTCCCAGGGGGCAGGGGTTTGGTAGCACAGATACGCAGTATTTT.

The CDR3 sequence is CASSVGGTTDTQYF. Written as DNA, the CDR3 is TGTGCCAGCAGTGTGGGTGGGACCACAGATACGCAGTATTTT. J is TRBJ2-3 and V is TRBV6-1, with D perhaps TRBD1 or TRBD2 (5 bases each). The V gene lost 4 bases and the J gene lost 2 bases, with 10 bases spanning the gap. Germline V lookup: CDR1 MNHNS, CDR2 SASEGT. The CDR3 is 14 residues long.

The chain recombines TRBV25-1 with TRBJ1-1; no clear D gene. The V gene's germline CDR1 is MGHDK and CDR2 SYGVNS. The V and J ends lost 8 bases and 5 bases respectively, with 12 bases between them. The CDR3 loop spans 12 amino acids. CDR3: CASATWATEAFF. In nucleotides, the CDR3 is TGTGCCAGCGCTACTTGGGCAACTGAAGCTTTCTTT.

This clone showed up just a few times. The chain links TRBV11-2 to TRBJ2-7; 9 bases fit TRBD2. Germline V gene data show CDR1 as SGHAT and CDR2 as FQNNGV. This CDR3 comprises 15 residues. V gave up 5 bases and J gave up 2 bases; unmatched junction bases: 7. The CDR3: CASSPRTSVTYEQYF. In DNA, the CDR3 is TGTGCCAGCAGCCCGAGGACTAGCGTGACCTACGAGCAGTACTTC.

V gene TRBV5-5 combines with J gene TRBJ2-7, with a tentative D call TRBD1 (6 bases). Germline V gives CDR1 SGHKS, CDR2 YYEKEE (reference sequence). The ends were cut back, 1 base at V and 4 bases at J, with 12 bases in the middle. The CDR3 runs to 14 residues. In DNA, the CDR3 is TGTGCCAGCAGCTTGACAGGGAAGGCTTACGAGCAGTACTTC. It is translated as CASSLTGKAYEQYF. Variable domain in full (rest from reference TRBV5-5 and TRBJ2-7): DAGVTQSPTHLIKTRGQQVTLRCSPISGHKSVSWYQQVLGQGPQFIFQYYEKEERGRGNFPDRFSARQFPNYSSELNVNALLLGDSALYLCASSLTGKAYEQYFGPGTRLTVT.

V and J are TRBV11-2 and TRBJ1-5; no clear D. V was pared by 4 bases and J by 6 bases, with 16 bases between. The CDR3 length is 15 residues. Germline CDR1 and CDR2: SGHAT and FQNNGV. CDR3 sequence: CASSSQEGGSQPQHF. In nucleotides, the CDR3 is TGTGCCAGCAGCTCGCAAGAGGGTGGGAGTCAGCCCCAGCATTTT.

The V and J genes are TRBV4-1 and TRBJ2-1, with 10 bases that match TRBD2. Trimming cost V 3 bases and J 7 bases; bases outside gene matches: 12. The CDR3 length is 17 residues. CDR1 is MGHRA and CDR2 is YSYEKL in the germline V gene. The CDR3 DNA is TGCGCCAGCAGCCACCCCAGCGGGAGGGCCAGTCGGAATGAGCAGTTCTTC. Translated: CASSHPSGRASRNEQFF.

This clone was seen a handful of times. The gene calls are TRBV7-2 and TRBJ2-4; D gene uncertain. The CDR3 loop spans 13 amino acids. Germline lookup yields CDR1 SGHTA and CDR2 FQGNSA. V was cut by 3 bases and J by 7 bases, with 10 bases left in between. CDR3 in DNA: TGTGCCAGCAGCTTGGGGTCAACGAACATTCAGTACTTC. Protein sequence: CASSLGSTNIQYF.

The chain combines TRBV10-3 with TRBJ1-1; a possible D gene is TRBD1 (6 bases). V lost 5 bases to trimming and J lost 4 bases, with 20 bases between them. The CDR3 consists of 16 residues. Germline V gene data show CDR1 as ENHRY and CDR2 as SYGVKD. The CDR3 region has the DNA TGTGCCATCAGTTCCTTAGACACAGGGACCTCCACTGAAGCTTTCTTT. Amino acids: CAISSLDTGTSTEAFF.

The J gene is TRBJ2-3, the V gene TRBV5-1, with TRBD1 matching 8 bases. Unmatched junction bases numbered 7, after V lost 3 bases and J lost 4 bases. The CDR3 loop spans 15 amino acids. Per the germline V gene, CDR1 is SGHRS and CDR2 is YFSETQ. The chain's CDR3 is CASSSNAGGADTQYF. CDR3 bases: TGCGCCAGCAGCTCAAATGCAGGGGGCGCAGATACGCAGTATTTT. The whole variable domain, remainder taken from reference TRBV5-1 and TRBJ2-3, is KAGVTQTPRYLIKTRGQQVTLSCSPISGHRSVSWYQQTPGQGLQFLFEYFSETQRNKGNFPGRFSGRQFSNSRSEMNVSTLELGDSALYLCASSSNAGGADTQYFGPGTRLTVL.

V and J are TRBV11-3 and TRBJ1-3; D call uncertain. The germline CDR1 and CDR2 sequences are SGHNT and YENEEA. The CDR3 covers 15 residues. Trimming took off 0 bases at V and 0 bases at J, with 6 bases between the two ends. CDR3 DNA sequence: TGTGCCAGCAGCTTAGATGGGAGCTCTGGAAACACCATATATTTT. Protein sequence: CASSLDGSSGNTIYF.

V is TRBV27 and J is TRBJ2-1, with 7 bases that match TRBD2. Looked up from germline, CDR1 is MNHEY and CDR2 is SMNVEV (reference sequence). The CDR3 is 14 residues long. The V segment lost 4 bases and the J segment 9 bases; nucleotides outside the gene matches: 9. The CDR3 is CASSSHPSGSEQFF. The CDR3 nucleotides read TGTGCCAGCAGTTCCCATCCTAGCGGAAGTGAGCAGTTCTTC.

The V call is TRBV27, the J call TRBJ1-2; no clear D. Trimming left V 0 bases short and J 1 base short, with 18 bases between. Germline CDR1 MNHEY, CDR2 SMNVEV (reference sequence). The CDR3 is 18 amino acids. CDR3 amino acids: CASSLSRTQGTFNYGYTF. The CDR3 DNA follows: TGTGCCAGCAGTTTATCCCGGACTCAAGGAACTTTTAACTATGGCTACACCTTC.

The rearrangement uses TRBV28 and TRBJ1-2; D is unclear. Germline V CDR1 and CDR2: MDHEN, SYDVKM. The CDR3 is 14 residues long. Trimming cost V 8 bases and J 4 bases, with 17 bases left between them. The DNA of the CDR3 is TGTGCCAGCTTACGTCGGAGAGACGGCTATGGCTACACCTTC. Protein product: CASLRRRDGYGYTF.

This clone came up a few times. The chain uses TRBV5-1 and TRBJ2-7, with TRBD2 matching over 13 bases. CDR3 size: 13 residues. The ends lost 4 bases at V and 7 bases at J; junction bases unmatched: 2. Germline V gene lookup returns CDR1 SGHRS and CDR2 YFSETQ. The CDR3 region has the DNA TGCGCCAGCAGCCTGGGACTAGCGGGGGAGCAGTACTTC. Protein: CASSLGLAGEQYF.

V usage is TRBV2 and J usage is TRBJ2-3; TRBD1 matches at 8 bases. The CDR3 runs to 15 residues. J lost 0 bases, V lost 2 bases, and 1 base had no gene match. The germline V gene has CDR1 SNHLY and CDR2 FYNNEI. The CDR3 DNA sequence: TGTGCCAGCAGTGAATGGACAGGGAGCACAGATACGCAGTATTTT. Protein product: CASSEWTGSTDTQYF.

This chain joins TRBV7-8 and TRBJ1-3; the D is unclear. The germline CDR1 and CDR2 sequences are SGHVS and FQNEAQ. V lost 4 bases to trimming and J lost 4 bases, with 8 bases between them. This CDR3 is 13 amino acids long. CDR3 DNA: TGTGCCAGCAGCTCCGACCCAGGAAACACCATATATTTT. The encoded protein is CASSSDPGNTIYF.

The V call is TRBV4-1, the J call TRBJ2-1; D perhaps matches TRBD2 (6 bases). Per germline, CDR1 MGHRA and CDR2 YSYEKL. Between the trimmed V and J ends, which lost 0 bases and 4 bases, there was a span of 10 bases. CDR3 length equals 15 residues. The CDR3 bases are TGCGCCAGCAGCCAAGATGGGGGGACGTACAATGAGCAGTTCTTC. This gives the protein CASSQDGGTYNEQFF.

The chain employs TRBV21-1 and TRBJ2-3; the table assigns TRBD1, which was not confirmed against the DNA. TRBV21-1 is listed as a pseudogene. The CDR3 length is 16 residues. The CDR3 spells CASSKGGVTGADTQYF. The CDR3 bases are TGTGCCAGCAGCAAAGGAGGTGTGACAGGGGCAGATACGCAGTATTTT.

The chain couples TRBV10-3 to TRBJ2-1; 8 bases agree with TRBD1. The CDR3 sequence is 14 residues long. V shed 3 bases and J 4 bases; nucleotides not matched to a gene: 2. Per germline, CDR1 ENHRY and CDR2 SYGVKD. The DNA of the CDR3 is TGTGCCATCAGTGACGGGACAGGATACAATGAGCAGTTCTTC. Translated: CAISDGTGYNEQFF.

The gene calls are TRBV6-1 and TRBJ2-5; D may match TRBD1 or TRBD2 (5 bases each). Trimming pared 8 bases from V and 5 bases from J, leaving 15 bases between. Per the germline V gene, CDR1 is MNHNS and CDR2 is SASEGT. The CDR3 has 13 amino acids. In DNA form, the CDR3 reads TGTGCCAGCTCTCGGGGCCCGGGGGAGACCCAGTACTTC. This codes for CASSRGPGETQYF.

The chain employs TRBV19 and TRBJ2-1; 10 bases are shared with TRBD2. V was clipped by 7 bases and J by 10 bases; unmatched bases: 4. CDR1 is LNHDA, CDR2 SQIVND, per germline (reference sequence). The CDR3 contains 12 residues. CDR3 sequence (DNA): TGTGCCAGTACTAGCGGGAGTCTGGAGCAGTTCTTC. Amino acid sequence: CASTSGSLEQFF.

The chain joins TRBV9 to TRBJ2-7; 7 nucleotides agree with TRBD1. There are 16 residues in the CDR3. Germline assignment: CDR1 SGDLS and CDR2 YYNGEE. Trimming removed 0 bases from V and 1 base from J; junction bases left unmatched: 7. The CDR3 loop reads CASSVGWDSLSYEQYF. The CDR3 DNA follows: TGTGCCAGCAGCGTAGGGTGGGACAGCCTATCCTACGAGCAGTACTTC.

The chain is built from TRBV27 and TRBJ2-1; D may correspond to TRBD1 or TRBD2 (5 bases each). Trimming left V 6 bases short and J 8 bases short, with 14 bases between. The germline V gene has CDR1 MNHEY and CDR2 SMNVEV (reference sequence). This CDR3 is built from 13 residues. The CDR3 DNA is TGTGCCAGCAGATCGGGACGTTTCTATGAGCAGTTCTTC. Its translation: CASRSGRFYEQFF.

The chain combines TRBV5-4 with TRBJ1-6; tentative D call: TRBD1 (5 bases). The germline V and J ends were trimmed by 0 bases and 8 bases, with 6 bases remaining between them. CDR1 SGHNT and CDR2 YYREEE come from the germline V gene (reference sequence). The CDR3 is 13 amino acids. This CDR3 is CASSLVRDSPLHF. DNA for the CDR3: TGTGCCAGCAGCTTGGTCAGGGATTCACCCCTCCACTTT.

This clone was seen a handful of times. As DNA, the CDR3 is TGTGCCAGCAGTGCCGGGGACAGCACCTACGAGCAGTACTTC. The encoded protein is CASSAGDSTYEQYF. J is TRBJ2-7 and V is TRBV2; 7 nucleotides agree with TRBD1. J lost 2 bases, V lost 4 bases, and 5 bases had no gene match. Germline V gene sequence: CDR1 SNHLY, CDR2 FYNNEI. The CDR3 extends over 14 amino acids. The full variable domain, its missing parts supplied by reference TRBV2 and TRBJ2-7, is EPEVTQTPSHQVTQMGQEVILRCVPISNHLYFYWYRQILGQKVEFLVSFYNNEISEKSEIFDDQFSVERPDGSNFTLKIRSTKLEDSAMYFCASSAGDSTYEQYFGPGTRLTVT.

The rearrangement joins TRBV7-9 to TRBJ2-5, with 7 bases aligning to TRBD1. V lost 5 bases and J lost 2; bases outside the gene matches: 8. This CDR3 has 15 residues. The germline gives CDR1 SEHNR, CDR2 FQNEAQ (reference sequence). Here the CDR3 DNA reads TGTGCCAGCAGCCTAACTACAGGGGAACAAGAGACCCAGTACTTC. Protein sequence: CASSLTTGEQETQYF.

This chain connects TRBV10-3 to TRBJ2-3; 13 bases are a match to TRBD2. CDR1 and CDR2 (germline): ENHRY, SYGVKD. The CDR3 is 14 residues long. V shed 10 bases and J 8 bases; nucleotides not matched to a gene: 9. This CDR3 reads CATGTSGVSGTQYF. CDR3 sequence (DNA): TGTGCCACTGGGACTAGCGGGGTCTCGGGTACGCAGTATTTT.

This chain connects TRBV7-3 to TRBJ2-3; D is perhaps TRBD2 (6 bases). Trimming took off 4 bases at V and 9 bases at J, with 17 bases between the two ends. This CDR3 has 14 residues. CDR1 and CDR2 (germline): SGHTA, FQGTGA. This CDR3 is CASSSSGPRETQYF. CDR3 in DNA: TGTGCCAGCAGCTCCAGCGGGCCACGGGAAACGCAGTATTTT. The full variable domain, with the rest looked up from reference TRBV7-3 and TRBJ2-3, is GAGVSQTPSNKVTEKGKYVELRCDPISGHTALYWYRQSLGQGPEFLIYFQGTGAADDSGLPNDRFFAVRPEGSVSTLKIQRTERGDSAVYLCASSSSGPRETQYFGPGTRLTVL.

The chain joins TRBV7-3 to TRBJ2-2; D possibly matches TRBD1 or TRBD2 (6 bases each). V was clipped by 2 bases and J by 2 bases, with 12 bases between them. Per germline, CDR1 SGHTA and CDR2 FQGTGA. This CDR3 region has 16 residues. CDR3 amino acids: CASSLGGTLNTGELFF. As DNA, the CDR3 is TGTGCCAGCAGCTTAGGGGGGACACTAAACACCGGGGAGCTGTTTTTT.